The subject of this entry is one T cell receptor beta chain. Germline values: CDR1 MGHRA, CDR2 YSYEKL. With 7 bases removed from V and 2 bases from J, the gap between germline ends came to 17 bases. The CDR3 is 15 residues long. This specimen belongs to a study of blood T cell repertoires in COVID-19. Background on the study: Specimens from acute and convalescent COVID-19 originated in the United States, Italy and Spain. T cells, B-cell-depleted T cells, or PBMCs supplied cDNA or gDNA.

Study processing details: Nucleated cell counts were estimated from reference gene primer amplification. Sequencing used immunoSEQ multiplex PCR; TCRdb keeps in-frame clones, though not all of them. Clone size and V and J calls were adopted from that table, with D and trimming inferred from the DNA. The repertoire holds under 300,000 clones, with more than 70% as singletons. Cohorts were determined from participant-reported clinical history. This rearrangement joins TRBV4-1 to TRBJ2-5; weak D call: TRBD2 (6 bases). The receptor was isolated from a middle-aged woman with acute COVID-19. Sequenced: PBMCs or T cells enriched from blood (not recorded which). CDR3 region: CASTPTGAGQETQYF. Here the CDR3 DNA reads TGCGCCAGCACCCCTACCGGCGCGGGGCAAGAGACCCAGTACTTC.